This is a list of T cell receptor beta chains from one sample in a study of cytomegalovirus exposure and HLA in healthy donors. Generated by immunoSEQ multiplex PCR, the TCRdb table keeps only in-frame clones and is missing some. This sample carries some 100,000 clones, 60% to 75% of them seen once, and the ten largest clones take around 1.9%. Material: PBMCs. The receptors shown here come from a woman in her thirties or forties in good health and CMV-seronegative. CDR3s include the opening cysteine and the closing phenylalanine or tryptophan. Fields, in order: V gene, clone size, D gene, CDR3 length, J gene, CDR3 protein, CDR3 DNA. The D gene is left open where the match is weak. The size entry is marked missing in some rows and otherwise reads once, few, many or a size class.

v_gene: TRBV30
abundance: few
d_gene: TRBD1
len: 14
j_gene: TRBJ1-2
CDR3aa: CAWSPGQGSYGYTF
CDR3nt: TGTGCCTGGAGTCCGGGACAGGGAAGCTATGGCTACACCTTC

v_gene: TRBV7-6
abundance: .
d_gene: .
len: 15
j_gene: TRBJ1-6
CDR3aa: CASSLEGEGSSPLHF
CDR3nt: TGTGCCAGCAGCTTAGAAGGGGAGGGAAGTTCACCCCTCCACTTT

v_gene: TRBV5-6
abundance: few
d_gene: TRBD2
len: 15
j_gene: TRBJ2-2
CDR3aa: CASSGTSGATGELFF
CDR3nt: TGTGCCAGTAGCGGGACTAGCGGAGCTACCGGGGAGCTGTTTTTT

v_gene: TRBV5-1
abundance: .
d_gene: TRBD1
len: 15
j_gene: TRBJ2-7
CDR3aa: CASSPHRAQGYEQYF
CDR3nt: TGCGCCAGCAGCCCGCACCGGGCACAGGGGTACGAGCAGTACTTC

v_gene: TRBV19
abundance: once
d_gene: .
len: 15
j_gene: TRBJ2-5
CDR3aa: CASSMPGVSQETQYF
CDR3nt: TGTGCCAGTAGTATGCCAGGGGTTAGCCAAGAGACCCAGTACTTC

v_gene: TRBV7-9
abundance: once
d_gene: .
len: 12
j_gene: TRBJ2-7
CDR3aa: CASSLLTYEQYF
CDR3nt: TGTGCCAGCAGCTTATTAACCTACGAGCAGTACTTC

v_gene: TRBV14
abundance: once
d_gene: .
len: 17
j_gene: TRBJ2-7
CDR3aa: CASSQGLRGSRDYEQYF
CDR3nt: TGTGCCAGCAGCCAAGGACTTAGGGGGTCTAGAGACTACGAGCAGTACTTC

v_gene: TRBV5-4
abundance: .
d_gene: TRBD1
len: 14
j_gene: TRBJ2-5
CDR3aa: CASSLGDSQETQYF
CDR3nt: TGTGCCAGCAGCTTGGGGGACAGTCAAGAGACCCAGTACTTC

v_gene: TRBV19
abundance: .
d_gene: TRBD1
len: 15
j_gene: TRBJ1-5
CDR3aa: CASRDRGQDQSPQHF
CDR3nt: TGTGCCAGTAGGGACCGCGGACAGGACCAAAGCCCCCAGCATTTT

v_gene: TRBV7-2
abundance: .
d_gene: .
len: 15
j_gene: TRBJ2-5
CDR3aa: CASSLAASRGETQYF
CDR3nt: TGTGCCAGCAGCTTAGCCGCCTCCCGGGGAGAGACCCAGTACTTC

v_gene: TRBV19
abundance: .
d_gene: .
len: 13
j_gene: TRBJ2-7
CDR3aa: CASSIDRDYEQYF
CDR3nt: TGTGCCAGTAGTATAGACAGGGACTACGAGCAGTACTTC

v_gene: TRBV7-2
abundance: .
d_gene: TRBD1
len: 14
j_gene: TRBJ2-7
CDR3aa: CASSGTGAPYEQYF
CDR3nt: TGTGCCAGCAGCGGGACAGGGGCGCCCTACGAGCAGTACTTC

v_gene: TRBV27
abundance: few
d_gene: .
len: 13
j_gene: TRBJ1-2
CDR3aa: CASSFHSHYGYTF
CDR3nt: TGTGCCAGCAGTTTTCACAGCCACTATGGCTACACCTTC

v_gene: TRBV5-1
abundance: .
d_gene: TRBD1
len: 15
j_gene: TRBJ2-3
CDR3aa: CASSLGQGFADTQYF
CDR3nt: TGCGCCAGCAGCTTGGGACAGGGTTTCGCAGATACGCAGTATTTT

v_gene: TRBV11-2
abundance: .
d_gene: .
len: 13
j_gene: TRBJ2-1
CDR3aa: CASSVNRVREQFF
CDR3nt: TGTGCCAGCAGTGTGAACAGGGTCCGCGAGCAGTTCTTC

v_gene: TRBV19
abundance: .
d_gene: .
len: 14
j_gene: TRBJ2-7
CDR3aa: CASRRSGGMYEQYF
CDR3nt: TGTGCCAGTAGGCGTTCAGGGGGGATGTACGAGCAGTACTTC

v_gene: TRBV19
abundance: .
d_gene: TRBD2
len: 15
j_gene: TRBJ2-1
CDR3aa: CASSISGGGSNEQFF
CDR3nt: TGTGCCAGTAGCATTTCGGGGGGAGGGTCTAATGAGCAGTTCTTC

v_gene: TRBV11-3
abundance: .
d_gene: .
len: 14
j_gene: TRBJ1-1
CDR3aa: CASSLGGINTEAFF
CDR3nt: TGTGCCAGCAGCTTGGGGGGGATTAACACTGAAGCTTTCTTT

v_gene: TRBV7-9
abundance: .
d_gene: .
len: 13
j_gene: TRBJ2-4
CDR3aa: CASSLGQRNIQYF
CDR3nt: TGTGCCAGCAGCTTAGGACAGAGAAACATTCAGTACTTC

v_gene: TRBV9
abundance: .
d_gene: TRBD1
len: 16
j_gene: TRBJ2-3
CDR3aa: CASSAGDRTRTDTQYF
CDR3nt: TGTGCCAGCAGCGCCGGGGACAGGACCCGCACAGATACGCAGTATTTT

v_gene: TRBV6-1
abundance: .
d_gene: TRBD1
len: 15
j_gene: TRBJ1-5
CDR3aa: CASSEGDRPNQPQHF
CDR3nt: TGTGCCAGCAGTGAAGGGGACAGACCCAATCAGCCCCAGCATTTT

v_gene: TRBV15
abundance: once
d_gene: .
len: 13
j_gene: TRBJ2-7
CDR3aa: CATSRDTGYEQYF
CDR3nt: TGTGCCACCAGCAGAGATACAGGGTACGAGCAGTACTTC

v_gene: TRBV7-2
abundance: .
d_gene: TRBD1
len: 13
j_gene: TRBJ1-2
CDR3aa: CASSDRGDYGYTF
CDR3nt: TGTGCCAGCAGCGACAGGGGTGACTATGGCTACACCTTC

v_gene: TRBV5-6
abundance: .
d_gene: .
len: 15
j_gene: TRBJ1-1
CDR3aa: CASSLAPGMNTEAFF
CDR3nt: TGTGCCAGCAGCTTGGCTCCAGGGATGAACACTGAAGCTTTCTTT

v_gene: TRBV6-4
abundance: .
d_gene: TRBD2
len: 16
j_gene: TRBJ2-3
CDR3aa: CASSDSGGGGTDTQYF
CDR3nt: TGTGCCAGCAGTGACTCCGGCGGGGGGGGCACAGATACGCAGTATTTT

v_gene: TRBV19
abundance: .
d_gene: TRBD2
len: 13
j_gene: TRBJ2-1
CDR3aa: CASSIDKAGGKFF
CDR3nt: TGTGCCAGTAGTATAGATAAAGCGGGGGGGAAGTTCTTC

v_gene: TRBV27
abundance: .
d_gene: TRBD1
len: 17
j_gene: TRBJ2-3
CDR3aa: CASSLSGQGLISDTQYF
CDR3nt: TGTGCCAGCAGTTTATCGGGACAGGGTTTAATCTCAGATACGCAGTATTTT

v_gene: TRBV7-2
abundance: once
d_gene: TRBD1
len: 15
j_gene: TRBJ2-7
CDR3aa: CASSPDGRDSYEQYF
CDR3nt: TGTGCCAGCAGCCCCGATGGCCGGGACAGCTACGAGCAGTACTTC

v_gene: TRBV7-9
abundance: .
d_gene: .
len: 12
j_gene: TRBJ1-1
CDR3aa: CSSSLGRGEAFF
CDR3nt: TGTTCCAGCAGCTTAGGCAGGGGTGAAGCTTTCTTT

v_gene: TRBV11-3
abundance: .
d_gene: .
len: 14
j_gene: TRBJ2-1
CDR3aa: CASSSVSSVNEQFF
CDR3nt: TGTGCCAGCAGCTCAGTATCCTCAGTCAATGAGCAGTTCTTC

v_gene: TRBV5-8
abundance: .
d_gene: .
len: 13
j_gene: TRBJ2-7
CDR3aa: CASSSRTSYEQYF
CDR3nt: TGTGCCAGCAGCTCGCGTACGTCCTACGAGCAGTACTTC

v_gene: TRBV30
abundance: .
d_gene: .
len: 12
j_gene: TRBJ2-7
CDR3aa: CAWRGASYEQYF
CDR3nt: TGTGCCTGGAGGGGCGCCTCCTACGAGCAGTACTTC

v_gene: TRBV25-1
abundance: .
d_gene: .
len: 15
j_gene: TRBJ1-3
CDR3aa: CASSEPGPLVYTIYF
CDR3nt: TGTGCCAGCAGTGAACCAGGTCCTCTTGTTTACACCATATATTTT

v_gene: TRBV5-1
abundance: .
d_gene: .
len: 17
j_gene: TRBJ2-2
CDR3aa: CASSLVGSLSNTGELFF
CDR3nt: TGCGCCAGCAGCTTGGTCGGGAGTTTGTCGAACACCGGGGAGCTGTTTTTT

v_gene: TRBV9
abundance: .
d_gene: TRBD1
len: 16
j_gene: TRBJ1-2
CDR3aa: CASSVGAGGRNYGYTF
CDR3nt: TGTGCCAGCAGCGTAGGGGCAGGGGGGAGGAACTATGGCTACACCTTC

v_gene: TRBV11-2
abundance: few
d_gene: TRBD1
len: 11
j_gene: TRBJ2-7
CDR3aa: CASSLGQGWYF
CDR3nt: TGTGCCAGCAGCTTAGGACAGGGATGGTACTTC

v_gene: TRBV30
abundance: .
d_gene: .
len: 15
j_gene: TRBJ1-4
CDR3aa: CAWSVTRTTNEKLFF
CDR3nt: TGTGCCTGGAGTGTGACTCGGACAACTAATGAAAAACTGTTTTTT

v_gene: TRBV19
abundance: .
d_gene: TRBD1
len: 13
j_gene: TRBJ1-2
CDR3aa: CASGGQGAEGYTF
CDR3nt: TGTGCCAGCGGGGGACAGGGGGCGGAGGGCTACACCTTC

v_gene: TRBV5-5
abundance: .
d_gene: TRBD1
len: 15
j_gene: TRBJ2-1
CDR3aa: CASTAPPTGYNEQFF
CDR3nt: TGTGCCAGCACCGCACCCCCGACAGGGTACAATGAGCAGTTCTTC

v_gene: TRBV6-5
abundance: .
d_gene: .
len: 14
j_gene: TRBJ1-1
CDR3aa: CASSYSGRNTEAFF
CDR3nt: TGTGCCAGCAGTTACTCGGGCAGGAACACTGAAGCTTTCTTT

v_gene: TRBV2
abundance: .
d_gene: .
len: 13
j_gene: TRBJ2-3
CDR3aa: CASSVVIADTQYF
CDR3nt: TGTGCCAGCAGTGTAGTAATTGCAGATACGCAGTATTTT

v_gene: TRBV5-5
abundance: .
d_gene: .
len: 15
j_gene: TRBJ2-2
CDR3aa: CASSGWPRGTGELFF
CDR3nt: TGTGCCAGCAGCGGGTGGCCTCGGGGCACCGGGGAGCTGTTTTTT